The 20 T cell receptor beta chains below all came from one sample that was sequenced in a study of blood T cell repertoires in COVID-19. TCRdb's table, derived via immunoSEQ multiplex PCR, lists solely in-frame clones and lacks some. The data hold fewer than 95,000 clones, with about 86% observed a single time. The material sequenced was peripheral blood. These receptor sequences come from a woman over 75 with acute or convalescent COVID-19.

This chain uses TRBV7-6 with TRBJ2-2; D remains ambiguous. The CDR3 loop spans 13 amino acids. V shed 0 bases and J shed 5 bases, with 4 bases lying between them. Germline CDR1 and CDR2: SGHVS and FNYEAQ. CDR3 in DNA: TGTGCCAGCAGCTTAGCGAGTACCGGGGAGCTGTTTTTT. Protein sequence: CASSLASTGELFF.

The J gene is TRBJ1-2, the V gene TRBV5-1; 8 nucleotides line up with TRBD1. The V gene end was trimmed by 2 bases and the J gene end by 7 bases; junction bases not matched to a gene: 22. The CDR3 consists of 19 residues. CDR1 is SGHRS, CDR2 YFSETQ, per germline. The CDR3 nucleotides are TGCGCCAGCAGCTTCCCCCTTGGACAGGGAGATGTAGTTACGAGTGGCTACACCTTC. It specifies CASSFPLGQGDVVTSGYTF.

The DNA for the CDR3 is TGTGCCAGCATCGAGGGCGGGAGGGGCAATGAGCAGTTCTTC. Translated: CASIEGGRGNEQFF. This chain uses TRBV2 with TRBJ2-1; 9 bases align to TRBD2. Germline CDR1 is SNHLY and CDR2 is FYNNEI. The CDR3 extends over 14 amino acids. The J segment lost 6 bases and the V segment lost 7 bases, leaving 7 bases of the junction unmatched.

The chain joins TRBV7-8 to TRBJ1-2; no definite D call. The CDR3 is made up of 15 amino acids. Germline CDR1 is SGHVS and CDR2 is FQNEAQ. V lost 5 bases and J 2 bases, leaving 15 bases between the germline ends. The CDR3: CASSAKLSGNYGYTF. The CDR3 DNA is TGTGCCAGCAGCGCCAAACTATCCGGGAACTATGGCTACACCTTC.

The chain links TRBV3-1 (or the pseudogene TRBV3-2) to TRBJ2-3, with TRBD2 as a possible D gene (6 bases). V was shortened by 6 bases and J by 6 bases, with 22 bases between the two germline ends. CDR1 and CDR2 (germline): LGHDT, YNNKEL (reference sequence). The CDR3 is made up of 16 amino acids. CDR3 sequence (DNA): TGTGCCAGCAGATTTCAGGCGGCGGGAAAGGGTGATACGCAGTATTTT. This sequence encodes CASRFQAAGKGDTQYF.

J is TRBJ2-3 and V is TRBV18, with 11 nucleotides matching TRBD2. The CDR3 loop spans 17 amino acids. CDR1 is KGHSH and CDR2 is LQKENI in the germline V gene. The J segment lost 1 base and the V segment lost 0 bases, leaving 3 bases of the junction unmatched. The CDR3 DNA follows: TGTGCCAGCTCACCACCCCTAGCGGGGGGAGGCACAGATACGCAGTATTTT. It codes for CASSPPLAGGGTDTQYF.

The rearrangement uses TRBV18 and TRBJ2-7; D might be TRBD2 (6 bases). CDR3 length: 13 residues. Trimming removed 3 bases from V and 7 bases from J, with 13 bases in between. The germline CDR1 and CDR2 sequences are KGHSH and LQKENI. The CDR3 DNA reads TGTGCCAGCTCACCGGGGGGATTATGGGAGCAGTACTTC. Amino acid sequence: CASSPGGLWEQYF.

Here the CDR3 DNA reads TGTGCCAGCAGCCCTACCGCACAGGGGCTCTATGGCTACACCTTC. Translating it yields CASSPTAQGLYGYTF. The chain joins TRBV5-4 to TRBJ1-2; the match to TRBD1 covers 7 bases. The germline CDR1 and CDR2 sequences are SGHNT and YYREEE (reference sequence). V shed 4 bases, J shed 4 bases, and the junction held 10 bases outside the gene matches. This CDR3 is built from 15 residues.

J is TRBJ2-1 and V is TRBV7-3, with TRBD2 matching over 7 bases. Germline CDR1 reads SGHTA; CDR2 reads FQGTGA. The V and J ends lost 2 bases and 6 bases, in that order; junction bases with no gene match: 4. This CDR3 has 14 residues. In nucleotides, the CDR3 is TGTGCCAGCAGCTTAGCGGGAGTAGTCAATGAGCAGTTCTTC. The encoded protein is CASSLAGVVNEQFF.

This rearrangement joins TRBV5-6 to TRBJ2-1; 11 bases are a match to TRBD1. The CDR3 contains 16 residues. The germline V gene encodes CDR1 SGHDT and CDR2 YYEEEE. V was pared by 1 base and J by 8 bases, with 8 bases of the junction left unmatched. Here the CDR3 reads CASSLRGTGGFDEQFF. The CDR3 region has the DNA TGTGCCAGCAGCTTGCGGGGGACAGGGGGATTTGATGAGCAGTTCTTC.

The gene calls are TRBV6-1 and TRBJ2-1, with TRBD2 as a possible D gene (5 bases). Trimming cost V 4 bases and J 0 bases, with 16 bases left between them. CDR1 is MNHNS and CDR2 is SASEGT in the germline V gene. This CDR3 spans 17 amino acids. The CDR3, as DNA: TGTGCCAGCAGTGCTATAACCCGAGGGAACTCCTACAATGAGCAGTTCTTC. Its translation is CASSAITRGNSYNEQFF.

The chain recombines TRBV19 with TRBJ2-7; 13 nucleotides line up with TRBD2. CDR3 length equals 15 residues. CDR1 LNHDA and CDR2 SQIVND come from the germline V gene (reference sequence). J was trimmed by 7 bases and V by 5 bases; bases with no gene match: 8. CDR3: CASSRTSGSAKEQYF. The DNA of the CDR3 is TGTGCCAGTAGTCGGACTAGCGGGAGTGCCAAGGAGCAGTACTTC.

The CDR3 is CASSPQAGSYNEQFF. The CDR3 region has the DNA TGTGCCAGCAGCCCACAAGCGGGGAGCTACAATGAGCAGTTCTTC. The chain links TRBV7-2 to TRBJ2-1; 7 nucleotides align to TRBD2. With V trimmed by 5 bases and J by 3 bases, 7 bases remained unmatched. This CDR3 has 15 amino acids. CDR1 and CDR2 (germline): SGHTA, FQGNSA.

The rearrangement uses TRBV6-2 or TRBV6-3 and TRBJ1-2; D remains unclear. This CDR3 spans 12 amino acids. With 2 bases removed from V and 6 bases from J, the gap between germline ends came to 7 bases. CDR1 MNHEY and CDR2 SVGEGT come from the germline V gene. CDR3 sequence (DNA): TGTGCCAGCAGTTACGAAGGAGATGGCTACACCTTC. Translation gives CASSYEGDGYTF.

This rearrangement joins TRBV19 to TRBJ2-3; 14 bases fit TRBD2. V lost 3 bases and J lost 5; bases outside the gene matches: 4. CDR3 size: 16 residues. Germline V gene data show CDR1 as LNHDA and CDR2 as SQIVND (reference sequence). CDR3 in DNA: TGTGCCAGTAGTATCGGGACTAGCGGGGGAAGAGATACGCAGTATTTT. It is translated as CASSIGTSGGRDTQYF.

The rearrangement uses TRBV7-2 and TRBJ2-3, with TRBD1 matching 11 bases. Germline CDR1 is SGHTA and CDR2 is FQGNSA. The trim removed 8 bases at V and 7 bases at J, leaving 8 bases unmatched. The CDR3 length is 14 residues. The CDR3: CASGRTGGANTQYF. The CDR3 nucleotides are TGTGCCAGCGGACGGACAGGGGGCGCAAATACGCAGTATTTT.

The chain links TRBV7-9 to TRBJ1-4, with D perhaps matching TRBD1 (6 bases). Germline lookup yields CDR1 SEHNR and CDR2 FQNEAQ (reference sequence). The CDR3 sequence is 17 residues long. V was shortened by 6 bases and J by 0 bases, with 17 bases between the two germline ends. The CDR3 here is CASSSTGNGATNEKLFF. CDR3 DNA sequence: TGTGCCAGCAGTAGCACAGGGAATGGGGCAACTAATGAAAAACTGTTTTTT.

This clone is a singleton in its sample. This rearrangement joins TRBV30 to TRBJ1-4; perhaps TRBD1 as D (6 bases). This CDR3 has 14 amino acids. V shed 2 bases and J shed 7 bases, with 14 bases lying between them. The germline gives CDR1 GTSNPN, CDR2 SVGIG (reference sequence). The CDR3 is CAWSPDSESEKLFF. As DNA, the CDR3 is TGTGCCTGGAGTCCGGACAGTGAAAGTGAAAAACTGTTTTTT.

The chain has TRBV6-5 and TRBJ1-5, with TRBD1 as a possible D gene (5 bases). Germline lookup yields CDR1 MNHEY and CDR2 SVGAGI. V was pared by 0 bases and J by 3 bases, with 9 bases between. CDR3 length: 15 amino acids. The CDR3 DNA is TGTGCCAGCAGTTACTCGGGGGACTACAATCAGCCCCAGCATTTT. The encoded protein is CASSYSGDYNQPQHF.

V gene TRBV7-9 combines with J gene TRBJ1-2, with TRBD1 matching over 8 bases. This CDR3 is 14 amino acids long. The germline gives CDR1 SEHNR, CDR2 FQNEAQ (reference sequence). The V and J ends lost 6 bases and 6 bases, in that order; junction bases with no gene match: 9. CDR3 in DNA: TGTGCCAGCAGACCAGACAGGGGCCTAAATGGCTACACCTTC. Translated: CASRPDRGLNGYTF.